Listed below are T cell receptor beta chains from one sample, sequenced in a study of beta chain features in type 1 diabetes. Clones were sequenced by immunoSEQ multiplex PCR, and TCRdb holds only the in-frame ones, with some missing. The profile shows roughly 240,000 clones, around 68% of them singletons. The sequencing input was naive CD4+ T cells from blood. These TCRs come from a young man in good health. CDR3s include the opening cysteine and the closing phenylalanine or tryptophan. D genes are given only for firm matches. Not every row has a clone size; where given, it reads once, few, many or a size class.

- TRBJ2-1 TRBV6-5 - TGTGCCAGCAGTGGTTCAAAGAGACATTACAATGAGCAGTTCTTC CASSGSKRHYNEQFF
TRBD2 TRBJ2-1 TRBV5-4 - TGTGCCAGCAGTCGTACTAGCGGGAAGATGAATGAGCAGTTCTTC CASSRTSGKMNEQFF
- TRBJ2-7 TRBV30 - TGTGCCTGGGCCACCCGAGACGAGCAGTACTTC CAWATRDEQYF
- TRBJ2-1 TRBV2 - TGTGCCAGCAGCGGCCCCGGGGAGAGGAATGAGCAGTTCTTC CASSGPGERNEQFF
- TRBJ2-7 TRBV5-4 - TGTGCCAGCAGCCCGAAGAACGACGAGCAGTACTTC CASSPKNDEQYF
- TRBJ2-1 TRBV7-9 - TGTGCCAGCAGCTTCCTTCCTCCGGACAGCAATGAGCAGTTCTTC CASSFLPPDSNEQFF
- TRBJ1-1 TRBV6-5 - TGTGCCAGCAGGAGGACAGAGAACACTGAAGCTTTCTTT CASRRTENTEAFF
- TRBJ2-2 TRBV7-9 - TGTGCCAGCAGCATCCCTGCGGGAACCGGGGAGCTGTTTTTT CASSIPAGTGELFF
TRBD1 TRBJ1-2 TRBV30 - TGTGCCTGGAGCCCAGGGGGGGTCTATGGCTACACCTTC CAWSPGGVYGYTF
- TRBJ2-2 TRBV30 - TGTGCCTGGAGTCCCTACACCGGGGAGCTGTTTTTT CAWSPYTGELFF
TRBD1 TRBJ2-7 TRBV30 - TGTGCCTGGAGTCCGGGACAGATCTACGAGCAGTACTTC CAWSPGQIYEQYF
- TRBJ2-7 TRBV29-1 few TGCAGCGTTGAATACGGTTCCTACGAGCAGTACTTC CSVEYGSYEQYF
- TRBJ1-2 TRBV27 - TGTGCCAGCAGTTTAGACAGTTCTTATGGCTACACCTTC CASSLDSSYGYTF
- TRBJ1-3 TRBV7-6 - TGTGCCAGCAGCGCCACTGGGAACACCATATATTTT CASSATGNTIYF
TRBD2 TRBJ2-3 TRBV29-1 few TGCAGCGTAGGACTAGGTACTAGCACAGATACGCAGTATTTT CSVGLGTSTDTQYF
TRBD2 TRBJ2-5 TRBV5-1 - TGCGCCAGCGGACTAGCGGATCAAGAGACCCAGTACTTC CASGLADQETQYF
TRBD2 TRBJ2-7 TRBV30 few TGTGCCTCCTCTTATAGCGGGAGACACGAGCAGTACTTC CASSYSGRHEQYF
TRBD2 TRBJ2-5 TRBV9 - TGTGCCAGCAGCGTAGTAGAGCGGGAGTTTCGTGAGACCCAGTACTTC CASSVVEREFRETQYF
- TRBJ2-3 TRBV2 - TGTGCCAGCAGTCAGTCCGGACCTTCGGGGGGCACAGATACGCAGTATTTT CASSQSGPSGGTDTQYF
- TRBJ2-2 TRBV7-2 - TGTGCCAGCTGTCAGGGGACCGGGGAGCTGTTTTTT CASCQGTGELFF
- TRBJ2-3 TRBV19 - TGTGCCAGTAGTATAGGACAGAGTGAGGGGGATACGCAGTATTTT CASSIGQSEGDTQYF
TRBD2 TRBJ2-3 TRBV7-9 once TGTGCCAGCACCTCGGGGGGTCCCACAGATACGCAGTATTTT CASTSGGPTDTQYF
- TRBJ2-1 TRBV25-1 few TGTGCCAGCAGTGAGCGGCCCGCGAATGAGCAGTTCTTC CASSERPANEQFF
- TRBJ2-2 TRBV7-2 - TGTGCCAGCAGCTTACACGGGGAGCTGTTTTTT CASSLHGELFF
- TRBJ2-3 TRBV7-9 - TGTGCCAGCAGCCCCAGCGGTCCCAGCACAGATACGCAGTATTTT CASSPSGPSTDTQYF
- TRBJ2-6 TRBV18 - TGTGCCAGCTCAGCGGGCCTCCCAGGAGCGGGGGCCAACGTCCTGACTTTC CASSAGLPGAGANVLTF
- TRBJ1-1 TRBV30 - TGTGCCTGGAGAAGGGGGAACACGAACACTGAAGCTTTCTTT CAWRRGNTNTEAFF
TRBD2 TRBJ2-4 TRBV30 - TGTGCCTGGAGTGTCGGCGGGGGAGTAGCCAAAAACATTCAGTACTTC CAWSVGGGVAKNIQYF
TRBD1 TRBJ2-4 TRBV27 - TGTGCCAGCAGTCCCCTGACAGGGAATGCGGCCAAAAACATTCAGTACTTC CASSPLTGNAAKNIQYF
- TRBJ2-3 TRBV29-1 few TGCAGCGTTGTCGGCACCCTCGATACGCAGTATTTT CSVVGTLDTQYF
- TRBJ2-6 TRBV27 - TGTGCCAGCAGTGAAGGGCTTACTGGGGCCAACGTCCTGACTTTC CASSEGLTGANVLTF
- TRBJ2-3 TRBV30 - TGTGCCCTGGGGGGCGGGAAGGCAGATACGCAGTATTTT CALGGGKADTQYF
- TRBJ1-6 TRBV13 once TGTGCCAGCAGCTCGAGGGCAGGGGTTTCACCCCTCCACTTT CASSSRAGVSPLHF
- TRBJ2-7 TRBV4-2 - TGTGCCAGCAGCCAGGATCCGACGGGGACCCTGAGTGAGCAGTACTTC CASSQDPTGTLSEQYF
- TRBJ2-3 TRBV6-6 - TGTGCCAGCAGAAGCGGCACAGATACGCAGTATTTT CASRSGTDTQYF
- TRBJ2-1 TRBV7-2 once TGTGCCAGCAGCCCCGGGCCGAGCTCCTACAATGAGCAGTTCTTC CASSPGPSSYNEQFF
- TRBJ1-2 TRBV30 once TGTGCCTGGAGTCTGGCCAGCGGACTAAACTATGGCTACACCTTC CAWSLASGLNYGYTF
TRBD1 TRBJ1-3 TRBV30 - TGTGCCTGGAGTGTAAACAGGGGAGGCACTGGAAACACCATATATTTT CAWSVNRGGTGNTIYF
- TRBJ2-3 TRBV20-1 - TGCAGTGCTAGAGCCCCAGATACGCAGTATTTT CSARAPDTQYF
TRBD2 TRBJ2-7 TRBV29-1 - TGCAGCGTTGGGGGACTAGCGACAAACGAGCAGTACTTC CSVGGLATNEQYF
- TRBJ1-1 TRBV30 - TGTGCCTGGAGTGTAACTCCGAACACTGAAGCTTTCTTT CAWSVTPNTEAFF
- TRBJ1-5 TRBV23-1 once TGCGCCAGCAGTCTCATGGGGGCGAGAAATAGCAATCAGCCCCAGCATTTT CASSLMGARNSNQPQHF
- TRBJ2-1 TRBV4-1 - TGCGCCAGCAGCCAGCCCTCGAGGTATGCGTCCGGGGAGCAGTTCTTC CASSQPSRYASGEQFF
TRBD2 TRBJ2-7 TRBV29-1 - TGCAGCGTTGCGAACAGGGGTGCGGGACTAGCGGGAGGGGGCTCCGAGCAGTACTTC CSVANRGAGLAGGGSEQYF
- TRBJ2-6 TRBV30 - TGTGCCTTGGATTCAGGGGCCAACGTCCTGACTTTC CALDSGANVLTF